This T cell receptor beta chain was recovered during a study of blood T cell repertoires in COVID-19. Sequencing used immunoSEQ multiplex PCR; TCRdb keeps in-frame clones, though not all of them. The sample contains 210,000 or so clones, approximately 84% of which appear only once. The CDR3 has 16 residues. Germline values: CDR1 LNHDA, CDR2 SQIVND (reference sequence). V was clipped by 5 bases and J by 4 bases; unmatched bases: 11. The TCR originated in a man aged 40-50 years with active or convalescent COVID-19. Sequenced sample: peripheral blood. V is TRBV19 and J is TRBJ2-1, with 7 bases aligning to TRBD1. CDR3 protein: CASSVHRPGQYNEQFF. The CDR3 nucleotides are TGTGCCAGTAGTGTACACCGACCGGGACAGTACAATGAGCAGTTCTTC. Full variable domain (remainder filled in from reference TRBV19 and TRBJ2-1): DGGITQSPKYLFRKEGQNVTLSCEQNLNHDAMYWYRQDPGQGLRLIYYSQIVNDFQKGDIAEGYSVSREKKESFPLTVTSAQKNPTAFYLCASSVHRPGQYNEQFFGPGTRLTVL.